This T cell receptor (beta chain) came from a study of identifying expanded T cells in peripheral blood. Points from the study as a whole: Variance in clone template counts between approximately 2-week samples significantly increased with total template count across all healthy donors.

Sequencing was performed with immunoSEQ multiplex PCR; in TCRdb, only in-frame clones are kept and a portion is missing. This sample has about 50,000 clones, with around 81% found just once. During the collection period, no donor immune events like infections were recorded. A remark on this clone: Antigen unknown.

The germline V gene has CDR1 SGHTS and CDR2 YDEGEE. With 4 bases clipped from V and 2 bases from J, the junction kept 4 bases outside the gene matches. The CDR3 loop spans 14 amino acids. This chain joins TRBV5-8 and TRBJ1-2; TRBD1 matches at 8 bases. The source is a person aged 18 to 70 in good health. Sequencing was carried out using blood. Here the CDR3 reads CASSPRGRNYGYTF. CDR3 DNA: TGTGCCAGCAGCCCCAGGGGGCGCAACTATGGCTACACCTTC.